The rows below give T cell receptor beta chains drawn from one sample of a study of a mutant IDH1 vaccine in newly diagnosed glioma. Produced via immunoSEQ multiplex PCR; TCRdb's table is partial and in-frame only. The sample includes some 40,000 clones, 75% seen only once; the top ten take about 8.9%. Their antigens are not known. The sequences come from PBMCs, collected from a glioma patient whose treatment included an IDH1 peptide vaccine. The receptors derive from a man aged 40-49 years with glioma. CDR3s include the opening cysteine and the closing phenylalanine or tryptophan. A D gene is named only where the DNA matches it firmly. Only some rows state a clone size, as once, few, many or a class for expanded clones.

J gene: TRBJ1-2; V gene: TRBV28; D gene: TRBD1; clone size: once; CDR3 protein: CASSQAGQGKRGGYTF; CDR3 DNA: TGTGCCAGCAGCCAAGCGGGACAGGGTAAGAGAGGCGGCTACACCTTC
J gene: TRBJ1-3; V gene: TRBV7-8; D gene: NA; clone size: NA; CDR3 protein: CASSLGDYSGNTIYF; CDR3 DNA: TGTGCCAGCAGCTTAGGGGACTACTCTGGAAACACCATATATTTT
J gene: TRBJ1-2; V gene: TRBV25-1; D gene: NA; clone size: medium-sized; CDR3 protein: CASSESPYGYTF; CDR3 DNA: TGTGCCAGCAGTGAATCCCCCTATGGCTACACCTTC
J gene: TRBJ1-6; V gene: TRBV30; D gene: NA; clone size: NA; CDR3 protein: CAWNPGGGDNSPLHF; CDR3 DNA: TGTGCCTGGAACCCCGGGGGGGGCGATAATTCACCCCTCCACTTT
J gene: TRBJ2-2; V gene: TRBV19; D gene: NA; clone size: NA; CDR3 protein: CASSAGTVRPTGELFF; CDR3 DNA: TGTGCCAGTAGTGCCGGGACGGTAAGGCCCACCGGGGAGCTGTTTTTT
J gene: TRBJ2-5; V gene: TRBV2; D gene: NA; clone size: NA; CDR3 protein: CASSEQGQETQYF; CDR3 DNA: TGTGCCAGCAGTGAGCAGGGCCAAGAGACCCAGTACTTC
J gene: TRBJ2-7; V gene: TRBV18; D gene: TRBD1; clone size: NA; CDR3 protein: CASSPMDRDRGHYEQYF; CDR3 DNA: TGTGCCAGCTCCCCGATGGACCGGGACAGGGGACACTACGAGCAGTACTTC
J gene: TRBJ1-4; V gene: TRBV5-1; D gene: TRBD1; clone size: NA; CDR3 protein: CASSPGQGLGEKLFF; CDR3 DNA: TGCGCCAGCAGCCCCGGACAGGGGTTGGGTGAAAAACTGTTTTTT
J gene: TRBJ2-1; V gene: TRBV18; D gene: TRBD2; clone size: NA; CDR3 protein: CASSRSGLAGGDNEQFF; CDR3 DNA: TGTGCCAGCTCACGATCGGGGCTAGCGGGAGGGGACAATGAGCAGTTCTTC
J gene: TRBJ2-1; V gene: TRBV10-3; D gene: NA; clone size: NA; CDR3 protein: CATGETSGNEQFF; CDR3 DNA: TGTGCCACAGGGGAGACGTCGGGTAATGAGCAGTTCTTC
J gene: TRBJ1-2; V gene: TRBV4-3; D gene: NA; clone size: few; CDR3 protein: CASSQDGGQRTNYGYTF; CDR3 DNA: TGCGCCAGCAGCCAAGATGGCGGGCAGAGGACCAACTATGGCTACACCTTC
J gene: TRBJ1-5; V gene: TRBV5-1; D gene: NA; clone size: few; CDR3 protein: CASSLGEDSNQPQHF; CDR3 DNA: TGCGCCAGCAGCTTGGGGGAGGATAGCAATCAGCCCCAGCATTTT
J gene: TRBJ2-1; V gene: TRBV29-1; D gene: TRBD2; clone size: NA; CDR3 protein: CSVDLAGAGYNEQFF; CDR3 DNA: TGCAGCGTTGATCTTGCGGGAGCGGGATACAATGAGCAGTTCTTC
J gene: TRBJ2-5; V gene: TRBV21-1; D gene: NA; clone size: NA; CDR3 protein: CASSNRWNRQHQETQYF; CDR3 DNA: TGTGCCAGCAGCAACCGCTGGAATCGACAACACCAAGAGACCCAGTACTTC
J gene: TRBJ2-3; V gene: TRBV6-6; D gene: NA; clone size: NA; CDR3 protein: CASSTGRESDTQYF; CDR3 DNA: TGTGCCAGCAGCACAGGGCGGGAGTCAGATACGCAGTATTTT
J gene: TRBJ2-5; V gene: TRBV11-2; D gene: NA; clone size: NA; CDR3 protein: CASSLELRGETQYF; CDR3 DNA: TGTGCCAGCAGCTTAGAGTTGAGAGGGGAGACCCAGTACTTC
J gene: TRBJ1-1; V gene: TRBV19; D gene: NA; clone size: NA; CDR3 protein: CASSIIGPGTEAFF; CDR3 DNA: TGTGCCAGTAGTATAATTGGGCCGGGGACTGAAGCTTTCTTT
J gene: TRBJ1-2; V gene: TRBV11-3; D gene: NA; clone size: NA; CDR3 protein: CASSDNGGALVVSGYTF; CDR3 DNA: TGTGCCAGCAGCGACAATGGGGGGGCCCTGGTAGTTTCTGGCTACACCTTC
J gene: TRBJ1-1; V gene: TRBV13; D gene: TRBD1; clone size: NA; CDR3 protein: CASSWGNRGSEAFF; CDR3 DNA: TGTGCCAGCAGCTGGGGCAACAGGGGGTCGGAAGCTTTCTTT
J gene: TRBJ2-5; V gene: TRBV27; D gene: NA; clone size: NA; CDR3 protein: CASSPSMGYQETQYF; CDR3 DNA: TGTGCCAGCAGTCCCTCAATGGGCTACCAAGAGACCCAGTACTTC
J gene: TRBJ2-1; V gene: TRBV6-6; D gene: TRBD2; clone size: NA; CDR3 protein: CASNPRTSSYNEQFF; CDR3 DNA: TGTGCCAGCAATCCTCGGACTAGCTCCTACAATGAGCAGTTCTTC
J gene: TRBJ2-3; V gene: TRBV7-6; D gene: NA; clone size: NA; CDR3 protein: CASSTRNSDTQYF; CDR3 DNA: TGTGCCAGCAGTACCCGGAATTCAGATACGCAGTATTTT
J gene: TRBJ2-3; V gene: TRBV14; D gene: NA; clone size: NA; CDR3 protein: CASAVWEFTDTQYF; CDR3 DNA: TGTGCCAGCGCGGTCTGGGAATTCACAGATACGCAGTATTTT
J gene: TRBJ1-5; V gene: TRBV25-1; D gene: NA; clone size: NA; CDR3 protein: CASSEGKSNQPQHF; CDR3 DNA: TGTGCCAGCAGTGAGGGAAAAAGCAATCAGCCCCAGCATTTT
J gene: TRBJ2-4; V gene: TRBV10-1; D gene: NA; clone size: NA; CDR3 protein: CASSELPFQSAKNIQYF; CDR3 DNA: TGCGCCAGCAGTGAGTTACCTTTCCAGAGCGCCAAAAACATTCAGTACTTC
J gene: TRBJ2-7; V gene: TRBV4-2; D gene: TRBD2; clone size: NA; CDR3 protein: CASSQELAGGYEQYF; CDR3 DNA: TGTGCCAGCAGCCAAGAGCTAGCGGGAGGGTACGAGCAGTACTTC
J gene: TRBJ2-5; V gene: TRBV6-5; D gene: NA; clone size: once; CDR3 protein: CASTPGTVVETQYF; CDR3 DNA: TGTGCCAGCACCCCCGGGACGGTTGTGGAGACCCAGTACTTC
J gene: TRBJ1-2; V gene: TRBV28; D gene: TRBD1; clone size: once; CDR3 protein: CASISGQGHGYTF; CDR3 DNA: TGTGCCAGCATATCGGGACAGGGCCATGGCTACACCTTC
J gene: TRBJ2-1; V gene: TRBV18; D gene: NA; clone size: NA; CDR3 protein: CASSLLSEQFF; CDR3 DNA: TGTGCCAGCTCACTACTATCGGAGCAGTTCTTC
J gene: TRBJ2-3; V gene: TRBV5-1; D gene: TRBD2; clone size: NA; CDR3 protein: CASSSGLAGNINTQYF; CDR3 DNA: TGCGCCAGCAGCTCAGGACTAGCGGGAAATATCAATACGCAGTATTTT
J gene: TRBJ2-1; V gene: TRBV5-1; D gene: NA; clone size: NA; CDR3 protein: CASSLGSSGSYNEQFF; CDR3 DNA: TGCGCCAGCAGCCTTGGGTCCAGCGGCTCCTACAATGAGCAGTTCTTC
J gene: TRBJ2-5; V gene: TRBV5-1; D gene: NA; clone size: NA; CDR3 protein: CASSLSNPAGETQYF; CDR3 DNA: TGCGCCAGCAGCTTATCAAACCCGGCAGGAGAGACCCAGTACTTC
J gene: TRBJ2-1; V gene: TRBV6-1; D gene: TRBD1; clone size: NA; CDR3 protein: CASRSVGQGYNEQFF; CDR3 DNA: TGTGCCAGCAGATCGGTGGGACAGGGGTACAATGAGCAGTTCTTC
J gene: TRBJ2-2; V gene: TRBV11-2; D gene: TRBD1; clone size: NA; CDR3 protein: CASSPRQGRVGELFF; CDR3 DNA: TGTGCCAGCAGCCCCCGACAGGGGCGGGTCGGGGAGCTGTTTTTT
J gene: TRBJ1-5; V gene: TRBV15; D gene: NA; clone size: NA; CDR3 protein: CATSRGGRGNQPQHF; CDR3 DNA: TGTGCCACCAGCAGAGGGGGCCGCGGCAATCAGCCCCAGCATTTT
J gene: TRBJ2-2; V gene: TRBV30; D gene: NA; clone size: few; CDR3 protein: CAWSSGNTGELFF; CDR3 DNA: TGTGCCTGGAGCTCGGGGAACACCGGGGAGCTGTTTTTT
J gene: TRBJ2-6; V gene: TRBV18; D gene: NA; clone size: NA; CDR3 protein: CASSPGGPQSGANVLTF; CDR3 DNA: TGTGCCAGCTCTCCCGGGGGCCCTCAGTCTGGGGCCAACGTCCTGACTTTC
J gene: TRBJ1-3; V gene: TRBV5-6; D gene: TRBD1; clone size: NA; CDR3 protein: CASSVMTGVGNTIYF; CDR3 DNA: TGTGCCAGCAGCGTAATGACAGGGGTCGGAAACACCATATATTTT
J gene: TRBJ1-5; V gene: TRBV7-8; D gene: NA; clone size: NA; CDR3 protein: CASSLDSARAGQPQHF; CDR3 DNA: TGTGCCAGCAGCTTAGACTCGGCGAGGGCGGGTCAGCCCCAGCATTTT
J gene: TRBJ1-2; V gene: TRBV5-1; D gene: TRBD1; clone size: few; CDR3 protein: CASSLGGTEIYGYTF; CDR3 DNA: TGCGCCAGCAGCTTGGGAGGGACAGAAATCTATGGCTACACCTTC